The text below deals with one T cell receptor (beta chain). Its antigen is as yet unknown. This specimen includes other DNA sequences encoding the same CDR3. This sample stems from a study of cytomegalovirus exposure and HLA in healthy donors. This PCR relied on a set of 60 Vbeta primers and 13 Jbeta primers. The table came from immunoSEQ multiplex PCR; TCRdb's copy has only in-frame clones and leaves some out. This table has around 170,000 clones, over 65% appearing once. Whole-study findings and limits: At a 0.05 false discovery rate, a later analysis found 15,000 to 20,000 TCR beta sequences to be associated with HLA alleles. When a later analysis was performed, an Asian-associated ancestry cluster reportedly had fewer N-insertions than the roughly 690-donor mean.

This clonotype was obtained from a woman in her forties or fifties in good health and CMV-seropositive. The sequencing input was PBMCs.

CDR3 in amino acids: CASSEAGLYNEQFF. The CDR3 nucleotides read TGTGCCAGCAGTGAAGCCGGTCTCTACAATGAGCAGTTCTTC. The genes are TRBV2 and TRBJ2-1; D remains ambiguous. Trimming stripped 0 bases from V and 3 bases from J, with 6 bases between. The CDR3 contains 14 residues. CDR1 and CDR2 from the germline V gene are SNHLY and FYNNEI.